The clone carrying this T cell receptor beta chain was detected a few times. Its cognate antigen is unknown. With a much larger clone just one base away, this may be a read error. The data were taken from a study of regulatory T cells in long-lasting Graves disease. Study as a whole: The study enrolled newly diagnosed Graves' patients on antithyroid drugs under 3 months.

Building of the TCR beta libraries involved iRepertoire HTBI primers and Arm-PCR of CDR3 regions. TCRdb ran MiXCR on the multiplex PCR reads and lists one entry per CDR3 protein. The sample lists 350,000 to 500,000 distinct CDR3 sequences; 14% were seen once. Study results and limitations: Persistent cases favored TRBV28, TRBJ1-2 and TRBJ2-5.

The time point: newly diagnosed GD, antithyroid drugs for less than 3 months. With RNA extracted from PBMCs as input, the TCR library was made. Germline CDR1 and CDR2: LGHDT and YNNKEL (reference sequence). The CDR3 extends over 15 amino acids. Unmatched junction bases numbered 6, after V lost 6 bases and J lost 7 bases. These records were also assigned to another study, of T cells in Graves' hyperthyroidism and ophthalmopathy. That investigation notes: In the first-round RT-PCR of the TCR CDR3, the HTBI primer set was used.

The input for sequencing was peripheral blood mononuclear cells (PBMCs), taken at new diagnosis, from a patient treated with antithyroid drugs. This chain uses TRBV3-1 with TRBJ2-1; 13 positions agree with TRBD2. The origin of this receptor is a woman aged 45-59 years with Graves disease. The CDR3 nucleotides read TGTGCCAGCAGTCGGACTAGCGGGAGTAAGAATGAGCAGTTCTTC. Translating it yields CASSRTSGSKNEQFF.